This T cell receptor (beta chain) appears in the sequencing data of a study of siplizumab effects on memory and regulatory T cells. CDR3 length equals 13 residues. Trimming removed 3 bases at V and 4 bases at J, with 10 bases between. From germline, CDR1 is KGHSH and CDR2 LQKENI. As to this clone: As yet, its antigen is unknown.

This table comes from immunoSEQ multiplex PCR, and its TCRdb copy is limited to in-frame clones, with some not included. The table records about 50,000 clones, over 85% of them present only once. General observations from the study: Unstimulated naive T cells seemed to show more diversity than memory cells did, and they also seemed to be among the major contributors to the alloresponse. The mean Treg-derived percentage of mappable alloreactive CD4+ clones was about 70% with siplizumab compared with about 27% in controls.

The material sequenced was CD8+ T cells sorted from blood. This clonotype was obtained from a human donor in good health. The chain has TRBV18 and TRBJ2-7, with D possibly being TRBD1 or TRBD2 (6 bases each). In DNA form, the CDR3 reads TGTGCCAGCTCACCCCAGGGGAGGTACGAGCAGTACTTC. This codes for CASSPQGRYEQYF.